This TCR beta chain was identified in a study of blood T cell repertoires in COVID-19. The CDR3 consists of 12 residues. V was cut by 3 bases and J by 13 bases, with 10 bases left in between. Some clones are missing from TCRdb's copy, which holds only in-frame ones; the method was immunoSEQ multiplex PCR. The table lists more than 150,000 clones, roughly 80% of them singletons. The source of this sequence is a human donor in a cohort sampled during active COVID-19. Sequencing used peripheral blood. The rearrangement uses TRBV12-3 or TRBV12-4 and TRBJ1-6; possibly TRBD1 for D (5 bases). CDR3 residues: CASSLGGVPLHF. For the CDR3, the DNA is TGTGCCAGCAGTTTGGGGGGGGTCCCCCTCCACTTT.